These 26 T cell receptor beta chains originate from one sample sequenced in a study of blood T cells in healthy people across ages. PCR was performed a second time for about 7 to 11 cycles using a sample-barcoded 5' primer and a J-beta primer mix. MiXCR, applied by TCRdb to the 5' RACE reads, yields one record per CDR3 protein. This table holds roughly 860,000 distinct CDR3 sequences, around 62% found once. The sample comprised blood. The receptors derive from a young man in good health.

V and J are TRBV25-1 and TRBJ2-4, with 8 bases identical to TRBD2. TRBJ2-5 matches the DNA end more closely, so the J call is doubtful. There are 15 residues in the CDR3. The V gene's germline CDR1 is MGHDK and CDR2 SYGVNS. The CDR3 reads CASSESAGGGETQYF. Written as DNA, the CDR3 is TGTGCCAGCAGTGAATCGGCGGGAGGTGGGGAGACCCAGTACTTC.

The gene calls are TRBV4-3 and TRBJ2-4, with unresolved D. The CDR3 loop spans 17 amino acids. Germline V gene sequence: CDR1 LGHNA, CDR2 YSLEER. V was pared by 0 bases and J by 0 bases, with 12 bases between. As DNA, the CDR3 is TGCGCCAGCAGCCAAGATCTGGTAGGGCTAGCCAAAAACATTCAGTACTTC. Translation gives CASSQDLVGLAKNIQYF.

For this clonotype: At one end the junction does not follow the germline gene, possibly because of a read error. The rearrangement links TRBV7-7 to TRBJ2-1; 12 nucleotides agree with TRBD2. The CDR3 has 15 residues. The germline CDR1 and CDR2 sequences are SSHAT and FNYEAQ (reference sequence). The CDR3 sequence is CASSSSGGANNEQFF. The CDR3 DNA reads TGTGCTAGCAGCTCTAGCGGGGGGGCCAACAATGAGCAGTTCTTC.

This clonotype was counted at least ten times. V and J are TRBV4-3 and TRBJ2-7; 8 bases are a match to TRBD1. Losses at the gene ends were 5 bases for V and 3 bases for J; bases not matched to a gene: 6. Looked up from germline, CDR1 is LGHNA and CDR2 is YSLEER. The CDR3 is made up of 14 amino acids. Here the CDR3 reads CASSTRQGSYEQYF. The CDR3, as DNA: TGCGCCAGCAGCACCCGACAGGGGAGCTACGAGCAGTACTTC.

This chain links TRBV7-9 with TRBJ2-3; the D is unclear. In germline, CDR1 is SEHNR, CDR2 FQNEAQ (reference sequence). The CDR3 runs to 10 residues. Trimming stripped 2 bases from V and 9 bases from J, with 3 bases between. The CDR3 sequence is CASSLSTQYF. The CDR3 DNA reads TGTGCCAGCAGCTTAAGCACGCAGTATTTT.

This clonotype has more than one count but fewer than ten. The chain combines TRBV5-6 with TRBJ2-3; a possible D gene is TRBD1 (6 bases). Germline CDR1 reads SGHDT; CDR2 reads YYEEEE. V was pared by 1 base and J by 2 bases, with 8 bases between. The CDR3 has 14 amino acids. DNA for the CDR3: TGTGCCAGCAGCTTGTACAGGGTCACAGATACGCAGTATTTT. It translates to CASSLYRVTDTQYF.

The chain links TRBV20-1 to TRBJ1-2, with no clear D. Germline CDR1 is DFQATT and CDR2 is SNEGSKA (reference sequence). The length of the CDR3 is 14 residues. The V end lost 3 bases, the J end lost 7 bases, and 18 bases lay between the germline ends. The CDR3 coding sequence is TGCAGTGCTAGCGTCCAGAGGAGAACGGTTGGCTACACCTTC. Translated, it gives CSASVQRRTVGYTF.

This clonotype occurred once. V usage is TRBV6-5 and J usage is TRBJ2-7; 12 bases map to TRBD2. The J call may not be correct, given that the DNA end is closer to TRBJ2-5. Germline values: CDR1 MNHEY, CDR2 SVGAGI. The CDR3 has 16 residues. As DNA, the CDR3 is TGTGCCAGCAGTTCTCTAGCGGGGGGGCTAGGGGAGACCCAGTACTTC. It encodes CASSSLAGGLGETQYF.

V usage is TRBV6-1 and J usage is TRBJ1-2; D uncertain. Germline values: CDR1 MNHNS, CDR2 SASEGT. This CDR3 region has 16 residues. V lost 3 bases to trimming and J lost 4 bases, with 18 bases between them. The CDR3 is CASSDRAADTGYGYTF. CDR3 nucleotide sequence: TGTGCCAGCAGTGATCGGGCCGCCGATACTGGCTATGGCTACACCTTC.

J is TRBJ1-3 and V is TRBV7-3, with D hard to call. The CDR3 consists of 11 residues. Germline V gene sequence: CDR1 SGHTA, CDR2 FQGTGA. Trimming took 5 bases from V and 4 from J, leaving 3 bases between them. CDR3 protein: CASSAGNTIYF. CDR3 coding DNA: TGTGCCAGCAGCGCCGGAAACACCATATATTTT. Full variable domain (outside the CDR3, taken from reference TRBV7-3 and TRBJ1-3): GAGVSQTPSNKVTEKGKYVELRCDPISGHTALYWYRQSLGQGPEFLIYFQGTGAADDSGLPNDRFFAVRPEGSVSTLKIQRTERGDSAVYLCASSAGNTIYFGEGSWLTVV.

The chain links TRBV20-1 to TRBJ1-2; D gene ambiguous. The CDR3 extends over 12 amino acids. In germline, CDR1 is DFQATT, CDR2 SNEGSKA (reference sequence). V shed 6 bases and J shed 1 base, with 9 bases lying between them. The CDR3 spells CSATQINYGYTF. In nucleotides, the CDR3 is TGCAGTGCCACACAGATTAACTATGGCTACACCTTC.

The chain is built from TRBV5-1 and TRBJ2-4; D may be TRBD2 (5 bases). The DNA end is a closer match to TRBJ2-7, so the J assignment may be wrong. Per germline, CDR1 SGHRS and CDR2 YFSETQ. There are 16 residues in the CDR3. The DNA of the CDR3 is TGCGCCAGCAGCTTGGGGGGATCCGGGATATCCTACGAGCAGTACTTC. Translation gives CASSLGGSGISYEQYF.

The CDR3 DNA is TGTGCCAGCTCACCTTTTAGCGGGGGGAGCTCCTACAATGAGCAGTTCTTC. This encodes CASSPFSGGSSYNEQFF. This chain uses TRBV18 with TRBJ2-1; 10 bases map to TRBD2. Germline V gives CDR1 KGHSH, CDR2 LQKENI. Germline trimming cut 3 bases from V and 0 bases from J; bases unmatched to any gene: 5. This CDR3 is built from 17 residues.

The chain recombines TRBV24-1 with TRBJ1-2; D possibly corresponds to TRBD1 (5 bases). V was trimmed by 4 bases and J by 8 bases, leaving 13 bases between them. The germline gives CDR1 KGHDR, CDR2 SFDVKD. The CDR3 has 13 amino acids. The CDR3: CATSDFAGGGYTF. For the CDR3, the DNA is TGTGCCACCAGTGACTTTGCCGGGGGGGGCTACACCTTC.

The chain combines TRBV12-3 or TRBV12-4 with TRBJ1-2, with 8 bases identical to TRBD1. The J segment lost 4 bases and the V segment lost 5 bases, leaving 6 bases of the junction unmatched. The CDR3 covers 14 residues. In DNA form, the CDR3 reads TGTGCCAGCAGTCTTAGAACAGGGGGCTATGGCTACACCTTC. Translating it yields CASSLRTGGYGYTF.

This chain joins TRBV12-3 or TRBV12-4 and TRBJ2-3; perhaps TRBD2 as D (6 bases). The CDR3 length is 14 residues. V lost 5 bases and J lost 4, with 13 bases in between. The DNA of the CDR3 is TGTGCCAGCAGTCCTCTAGCGAGAGCAGATACGCAGTATTTT. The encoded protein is CASSPLARADTQYF.

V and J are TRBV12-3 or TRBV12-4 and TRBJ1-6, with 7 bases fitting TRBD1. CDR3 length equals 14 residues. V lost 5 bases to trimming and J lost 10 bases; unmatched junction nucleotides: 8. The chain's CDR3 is CASSGQDLGSPLHF. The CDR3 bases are TGTGCCAGCAGTGGACAGGACCTGGGATCACCCCTCCACTTT.

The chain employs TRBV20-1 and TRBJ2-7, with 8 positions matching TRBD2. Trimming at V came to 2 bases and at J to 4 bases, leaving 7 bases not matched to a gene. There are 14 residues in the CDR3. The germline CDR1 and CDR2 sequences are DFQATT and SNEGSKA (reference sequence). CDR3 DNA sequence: TGCAGTGCTAGATGGACTAGCTTTGGGTACGAGCAGTACTTC. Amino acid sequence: CSARWTSFGYEQYF.

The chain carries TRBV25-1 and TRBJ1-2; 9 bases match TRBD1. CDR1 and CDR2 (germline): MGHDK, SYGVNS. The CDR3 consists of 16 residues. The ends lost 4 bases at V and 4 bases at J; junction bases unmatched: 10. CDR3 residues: CASSGIGTGRLYGYTF. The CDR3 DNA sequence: TGTGCCAGCAGTGGCATAGGGACAGGGCGACTCTATGGCTACACCTTC.

The CDR3 region is CSVEEGTSGGADTQYF. CDR3 coding DNA: TGCAGCGTTGAAGAAGGGACTAGCGGGGGTGCAGATACGCAGTATTTT. This chain connects TRBV29-1 to TRBJ2-3, with 14 bases matching TRBD2. This CDR3 contains 16 residues. V was clipped by 0 bases and J by 4 bases; unmatched bases: 3. Germline values: CDR1 SQVTM, CDR2 ANQGSEA.

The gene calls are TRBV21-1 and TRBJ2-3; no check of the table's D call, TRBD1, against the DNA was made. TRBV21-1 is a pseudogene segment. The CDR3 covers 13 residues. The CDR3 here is CASSSPVADTQYF. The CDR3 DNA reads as TGTGCCAGCAGCAGCCCGGTGGCAGATACGCAGTATTTT.

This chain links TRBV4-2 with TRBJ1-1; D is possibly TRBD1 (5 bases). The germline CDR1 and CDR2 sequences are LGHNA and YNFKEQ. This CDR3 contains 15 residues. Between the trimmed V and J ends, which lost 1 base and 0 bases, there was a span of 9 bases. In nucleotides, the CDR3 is TGTGCCAGCAGCCAAGGGAACAGGATGAACACTGAAGCTTTCTTT. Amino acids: CASSQGNRMNTEAFF.

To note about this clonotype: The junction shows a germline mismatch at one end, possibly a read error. The CDR3 region is CTSSPRGWEQYF. The CDR3 DNA follows: TGTACCAGCAGTCCACGAGGATGGGAGCAGTACTTC. The V call is TRBV12-3 or TRBV12-4, the J call TRBJ2-4, with a weak D call TRBD2 (5 bases). The CDR3 contains 12 residues.

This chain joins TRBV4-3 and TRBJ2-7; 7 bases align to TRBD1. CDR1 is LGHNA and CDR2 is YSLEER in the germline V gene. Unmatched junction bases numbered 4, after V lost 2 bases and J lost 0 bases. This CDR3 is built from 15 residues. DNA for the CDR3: TGCGCCAGCAGCCAATTTGCAGGGGGCTCCTACGAGCAGTACTTC. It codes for CASSQFAGGSYEQYF.

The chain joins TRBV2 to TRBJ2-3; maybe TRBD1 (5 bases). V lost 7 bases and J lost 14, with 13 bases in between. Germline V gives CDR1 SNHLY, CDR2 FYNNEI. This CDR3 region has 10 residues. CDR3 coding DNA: TGTGCCAGCAAGGCAGGGAATGCGTATTTT. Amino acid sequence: CASKAGNAYF. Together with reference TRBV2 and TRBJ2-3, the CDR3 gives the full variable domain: EPEVTQTPSHQVTQMGQEVILRCVPISNHLYFYWYRQILGQKVEFLVSFYNNEISEKSEIFDDQFSVERPDGSNFTLKIRSTKLEDSAMYFCASKAGNAYFGPGTRLTVL.

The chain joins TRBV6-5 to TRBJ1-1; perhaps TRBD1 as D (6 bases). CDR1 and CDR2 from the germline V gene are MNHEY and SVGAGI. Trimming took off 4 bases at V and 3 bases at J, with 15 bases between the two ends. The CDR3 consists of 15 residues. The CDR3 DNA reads TGTGCCAGCAGTTCCCCACGGGGGGCGGACACTGAAGCTTTCTTT. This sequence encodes CASSSPRGADTEAFF.